The rows below give T cell receptor beta chains drawn from one sample of a study of B cell selection in AIRE deficiency. Clones were read by immunoSEQ multiplex PCR, and TCRdb kept only the in-frame ones, dropping some. The table includes some 24,000 clones, about 96% detected once. Sequencing was carried out using CD4+CD127+ conventional T cells sorted from PBMCs. These receptors were obtained from a human donor in good health. Both conserved end residues are part of each CDR3. Fields, in order: D gene, J gene, V gene, clone size, CDR3 length, CDR3 protein, CDR3 DNA. A D gene is named only where the DNA matches it firmly. Size tells how often a clone was seen (once, few, many) or the class of an expanded clone, and some rows leave it out.

.	TRBJ2-2	TRBV6-5	.	13	CATSMSNTGELFF	TGTGCTACCAGCATGAGTAACACCGGGGAGCTGTTTTTT
.	TRBJ2-2	TRBV9	.	13	CASSAPYTGELFF	TGTGCCAGCAGCGCCCCCTACACCGGGGAGCTGTTTTTT
TRBD2	TRBJ2-3	TRBV7-9	.	17	CASSLGTAGGKADTQYF	TGTGCCAGCAGCTTAGGTACGGCGGGGGGGAAGGCGGATACGCAGTATTTT
.	TRBJ2-3	TRBV5-4	.	12	CASSKEGDTQYF	TGTGCCAGCAGCAAAGAGGGGGATACGCAGTATTTT
.	TRBJ1-6	TRBV19	.	13	CASSPTRGSPLHF	TGTGCCAGTAGTCCCACCAGGGGTTCACCCCTCCACTTT
.	TRBJ1-1	TRBV5-1	.	14	CASSLQDGGTEAFF	TGCGCCAGCAGCTTGCAGGACGGTGGCACTGAAGCTTTCTTT
.	TRBJ1-1	TRBV4-3	once	15	CASSRGTPGYTEAFF	TGCGCCAGCAGCCGAGGGACACCAGGTTATACTGAAGCTTTCTTT
TRBD2	TRBJ2-3	TRBV7-9	.	14	CASGLAALVDTQYF	TGTGCCAGCGGGCTAGCGGCCCTTGTAGATACGCAGTATTTT
.	TRBJ1-5	TRBV2	.	16	CASSERSGRNNQPQHF	TGTGCCAGCAGTGAGCGATCGGGACGGAACAATCAGCCCCAGCATTTT
.	TRBJ2-5	TRBV11-3	.	14	CASSSGMGEETQYF	TGTGCCAGCAGCTCGGGGATGGGGGAAGAGACCCAGTACTTC
.	TRBJ1-1	TRBV15	once	13	CATSRDLGSEAFF	TGTGCCACCAGCAGAGATCTGGGCAGTGAAGCTTTCTTT
.	TRBJ2-7	TRBV7-9	.	15	CASSLPATGQNEQYF	TGTGCCAGCAGCCTCCCAGCAACTGGGCAAAACGAGCAGTACTTC
.	TRBJ1-2	TRBV7-9	.	12	CASSSDPRGYTF	TGTGCCAGCAGCTCGGATCCGCGTGGCTACACCTTC
TRBD1	TRBJ2-7	TRBV18	.	15	CASSPLDRGLYEQYF	TGTGCCAGCTCACCTCTCGACAGGGGTCTCTACGAGCAGTACTTC
TRBD1	TRBJ2-3	TRBV6-5	.	14	CASRRDRGTDTQYF	TGTGCCAGCAGACGGGACAGGGGAACAGATACGCAGTATTTT
TRBD1	TRBJ2-3	TRBV5-1	once	14	CASTRGLSTDTQYF	TGCGCCAGCACCAGGGGGCTCAGTACAGATACGCAGTATTTT
TRBD1	TRBJ1-3	TRBV6-5	.	13	CASQTGAGNTIYF	TGTGCCAGCCAGACAGGGGCGGGAAACACCATATATTTT
.	TRBJ1-1	TRBV30	few	11	CAWSVEAEAFF	TGTGCCTGGAGTGTAGAGGCGGAAGCTTTCTTT
TRBD1	TRBJ2-7	TRBV19	.	13	CASSGQWTYEQYF	TGTGCCAGTTCGGGACAGTGGACGTACGAGCAGTACTTC
TRBD2	TRBJ2-2	TRBV5-1	few	18	CASSFRTSGGPNTGELFF	TGCGCCAGCAGCTTCCGGACTAGCGGGGGCCCGAACACCGGGGAGCTGTTTTTT
TRBD1	TRBJ2-7	TRBV5-6	once	14	CASSLLGQGVEQYF	TGTGCCAGCAGCTTGTTGGGACAGGGGGTCGAGCAGTACTTC
.	TRBJ1-2	TRBV18	.	16	CASSPRAAAMVKGYTF	TGTGCCAGCTCACCACGAGCGGCGGCGATGGTTAAGGGCTACACCTTC
TRBD1	TRBJ2-7	TRBV11-3	.	14	CASSLDGQDYEQYF	TGTGCCAGCAGCTTAGATGGACAGGACTACGAGCAGTACTTC
.	TRBJ2-7	TRBV29-1	few	15	CSVSPFVGASYEQYF	TGCAGCGTTTCCCCTTTCGTGGGGGCCTCCTACGAGCAGTACTTC
.	TRBJ2-7	TRBV6-5	.	13	CASGERVGDEQYF	TGTGCCAGCGGGGAACGTGTGGGGGACGAGCAGTACTTC
.	TRBJ2-7	TRBV28	.	13	CASSPGPRTRGSF	TGTGCCAGCAGCCCTGGCCCCCGGACACGGGGGTCCTTC
.	TRBJ2-1	TRBV7-9	.	16	CASSLVGTTKTNEQFF	TGTGCCAGCAGCTTAGTCGGGACAACTAAGACCAATGAGCAGTTCTTC
.	TRBJ2-5	TRBV18	.	15	CASSRLPDTQETQYF	TGTGCCAGCTCACGTCTACCAGACACCCAAGAGACCCAGTACTTC
.	TRBJ1-3	TRBV11-3	.	14	CASSLDRRGNTIYF	TGTGCCAGCAGCTTAGATCGGCGGGGGAACACCATATATTTT
TRBD1	TRBJ1-2	TRBV7-2	.	14	CASSLVTGDEGYTF	TGTGCCAGCAGCTTAGTGACAGGGGATGAGGGCTACACCTTC
TRBD2	TRBJ2-7	TRBV18	.	14	CASSETSVAYEQYF	TGTGCCAGCTCCGAGACTAGCGTCGCCTACGAGCAGTACTTC
.	TRBJ1-1	TRBV5-6	.	15	CASSAQVGVWGEAFF	TGTGCCAGCAGCGCCCAGGTTGGAGTATGGGGTGAAGCTTTCTTT
.	TRBJ1-1	TRBV2	.	15	CASSEEKQQNTEAFF	TGTGCCAGCAGTGAAGAAAAACAGCAGAACACTGAAGCTTTCTTT
.	TRBJ2-5	TRBV11-1	.	13	CASSTGYQETQYF	TGTGCCAGCAGTACGGGGTACCAAGAGACCCAGTACTTC
.	TRBJ1-4	TRBV5-1	.	16	CASSLEPTGSLGKLFF	TGCGCCAGCAGCTTGGAACCAACCGGGTCTTTAGGAAAACTGTTTTTT
.	TRBJ2-7	TRBV7-9	.	14	CASSLEEGLYEQYF	TGTGCCAGCAGCTTGGAGGAGGGACTCTACGAGCAGTACTTC
.	TRBJ2-7	TRBV6-6	.	15	CASSYTRLPTYEQYF	TGTGCCAGCAGTTACACTCGACTTCCCACCTACGAGCAGTACTTC
TRBD1	TRBJ2-3	TRBV2	once	16	CASSENDRASISTQYF	TGTGCCAGCAGTGAAAACGACAGGGCGTCGATCAGTACGCAGTATTTT
.	TRBJ2-5	TRBV6-5	.	16	CASSYSGLEPQETQYF	TGTGCCAGCAGTTACTCGGGGTTGGAGCCTCAAGAGACCCAGTACTTC